Each of the 21 T cell receptor beta chains below was sequenced from the same sample in a study of CD8 T cells in Susac syndrome. The authors reverse transcribed roughly 0.5 to 1 ug RNA with random hexamers. TCRdb re-derived calls from the immunoSEQ multiplex PCR reads in MiXCR, one entry per CDR3 protein. This sample has just over 300,000 distinct CDR3 sequences, with about 91% found just once. Sequencing input: CD4+ T cells from PBMCs. These receptors came from a human donor with multiple sclerosis.

This rearrangement joins TRBV6-5 to TRBJ1-3, with D maybe TRBD1 (5 bases). This CDR3 comprises 15 residues. Germline V gene lookup returns CDR1 MNHEY and CDR2 SVGAGI. Trimming took off 10 bases at V and 0 bases at J, with 16 bases between the two ends. CDR3 in amino acids: CATRRDGSSGNTIYF. The CDR3 coding sequence is TGTGCCACTCGGCGGGACGGGAGCTCTGGAAACACCATATATTTT.

The chain combines TRBV6-1 with TRBJ2-2, with D tentatively TRBD1 (6 bases). Germline values: CDR1 MNHNS, CDR2 SASEGT. V was clipped by 5 bases and J by 3 bases, with 10 bases between them. The CDR3 length is 14 residues. This chain's CDR3 is CASSRTDYTGELFF. The DNA for the CDR3 is TGTGCCAGCAGTCGGACAGACTACACCGGGGAGCTGTTTTTT.

The V and J genes are TRBV7-2 and TRBJ1-6; TRBD1 matches at 10 bases. This CDR3 has 15 residues. Losses at the gene ends were 1 base for V and 11 bases for J; bases not matched to a gene: 5. Germline V gives CDR1 SGHTA, CDR2 FQGNSA. CDR3 DNA sequence: TGTGCCAGCAGCTTAGGTGGGGACAGGGGTACACCCCTCCACTTT. Amino acids: CASSLGGDRGTPLHF.

The V gene is TRBV20-1, the J gene TRBJ1-2, with 11 bases lining up with TRBD1. The J segment lost 7 bases and the V segment lost 6 bases, leaving 10 bases of the junction unmatched. CDR1 DFQATT and CDR2 SNEGSKA come from the germline V gene (reference sequence). The CDR3 has 14 amino acids. The CDR3 DNA reads TGCAGTGCCCGAGTGGGACAGGGGGTGGGTGGCTACACCTTC. This translates into CSARVGQGVGGYTF.

The gene calls are TRBV12-3 or TRBV12-4 and TRBJ2-4; the D is unclear. The CDR3 consists of 14 residues. Trimming stripped 6 bases from V and 16 bases from J, with 25 bases between. The CDR3 region has the DNA TGTGCCAGCAGCCCGGCCGCTCGGAACTTCGTTAGTTACTTC. Its protein is CASSPAARNFVSYF.

The chain recombines TRBV7-9 with TRBJ1-2, with unresolved D. V dropped 4 bases and J dropped 1 base, with 7 bases sitting between them. Germline CDR1 and CDR2: SEHNR and FQNEAQ (reference sequence). CDR3 size: 13 residues. The CDR3 nucleotides are TGTGCCAGCAGCTCCAACAGTAACTATGGCTACACCTTC. Translating gives CASSSNSNYGYTF.

The chain links TRBV3-1 to TRBJ2-3; D unresolved. The CDR3 sequence is 17 residues long. Germline V gene lookup returns CDR1 LGHDT and CDR2 YNNKEL (reference sequence). V lost 0 bases and J lost 1, with 14 bases in between. The CDR3 reads CASSQEYRRSRTDTQYF. The CDR3 region has the DNA TGTGCCAGCAGCCAAGAATACAGACGTTCCCGCACAGATACGCAGTATTTT.

V and J are TRBV3-1 and TRBJ2-2; D is unresolved. CDR1 is LGHDT and CDR2 is YNNKEL in the germline V gene (reference sequence). The CDR3 is 14 amino acids. Trimming removed 1 base from V and 2 bases from J, with 5 bases in between. The DNA for the CDR3 is TGTGCCAGCAGCCAAGTCCGAAACACCGGGGAGCTGTTTTTT. It is translated as CASSQVRNTGELFF.

The chain employs TRBV30 and TRBJ2-7; D may be TRBD2 (5 bases). CDR3 length: 13 amino acids. Germline assignment: CDR1 GTSNPN and CDR2 SVGIG (reference sequence). The V end was cut by 0 bases, the J end by 2 bases, with 8 bases between. CDR3 in DNA: TGTGCCTGGAGTGTACGGAGGCCCTACGAGCAGTACTTC. Translating it yields CAWSVRRPYEQYF.

The chain employs TRBV7-9 and TRBJ2-1, with 7 bases identical to TRBD2. Per germline, CDR1 SEHNR and CDR2 FQNEAQ (reference sequence). This CDR3 comprises 15 residues. The J segment lost 2 bases and the V segment lost 6 bases, leaving 7 bases of the junction unmatched. CDR3 sequence reads: CASSKSGVTYNEQFF. CDR3 DNA: TGTGCCAGCAGTAAAAGCGGGGTTACCTACAATGAGCAGTTCTTC.

This clonotype was detected once. V is TRBV7-2 and J is TRBJ2-3; the D is unclear. Trimming pared 2 bases from V and 1 base from J, leaving 7 bases between. The CDR3 contains 14 residues. Germline values: CDR1 SGHTA, CDR2 FQGNSA. This CDR3 reads CASSLMQGTDTQYF. CDR3 nucleotide sequence: TGTGCCAGCAGCTTAATGCAGGGCACAGATACGCAGTATTTT.

This rearrangement joins TRBV6-6 to TRBJ2-2; tentatively, D is TRBD2 (6 bases). V lost 8 bases to trimming and J lost 3 bases, with 7 bases between them. CDR3 length equals 12 residues. Germline V CDR1 and CDR2: MNHNY, SVGAGI (reference sequence). As DNA, the CDR3 is TGTGCCAGCGGGGGGTACACCGGGGAGCTGTTTTTT. It encodes CASGGYTGELFF.

The V call is TRBV6-5, the J call TRBJ2-7; no definite D call. With 0 bases removed from V and 2 bases from J, the gap between germline ends came to 8 bases. CDR1 and CDR2 from the germline V gene are MNHEY and SVGAGI. The CDR3 runs to 14 residues. CDR3 sequence (DNA): TGTGCCAGCAGTTACTCGTTGTCACCCTACGAGCAGTACTTC. Protein sequence: CASSYSLSPYEQYF.

V is TRBV28 and J is TRBJ2-7; TRBD1 aligns across 12 bases. Germline CDR1 MDHEN, CDR2 SYDVKM. CDR3 size: 16 residues. Trimming cost V 10 bases and J 6 bases; bases outside gene matches: 16. The CDR3 here is CATRQGQGAKWGEQYF. The CDR3 DNA reads TGTGCCACAAGGCAGGGACAGGGGGCGAAATGGGGCGAGCAGTACTTC.

This clonotype has just a few counts. This chain links TRBV6-5 with TRBJ1-5; D ambiguous. Trimming left V 6 bases short and J 2 bases short, with 8 bases between. The CDR3 contains 13 residues. CDR1 MNHEY and CDR2 SVGAGI come from the germline V gene. CDR3 DNA: TGTGCCAGCAGGCTCAGCCGCAATCAGCCCCAGCATTTT. Translating gives CASRLSRNQPQHF.

The V and J genes are TRBV20-1 and TRBJ2-7, with 9 bases fitting TRBD2. V lost 3 bases to trimming and J lost 1 base; unmatched junction nucleotides: 4. The germline V gene has CDR1 DFQATT and CDR2 SNEGSKA (reference sequence). The CDR3 is 14 residues long. CDR3 residues: CSARLSGGSYEQYF. CDR3 in DNA: TGCAGTGCTAGGCTTAGCGGGGGTTCCTACGAGCAGTACTTC.

Here the CDR3 DNA reads TGTGCCGGGTCGCCGGGACTAGCGGGAGGGCTTGCAGATACGCAGTATTTT. This codes for CAGSPGLAGGLADTQYF. This sequence joins TRBV6-1 and TRBJ2-3, with 16 bases aligning to TRBD2. The CDR3 is 17 amino acids. V lost 11 bases to trimming and J lost 4 bases; unmatched junction nucleotides: 12. The V gene's germline CDR1 is MNHNS and CDR2 SASEGT.

In this sample, this clonotype turned up a few times. The chain carries TRBV30 and TRBJ2-7; maybe TRBD2 (5 bases). The CDR3 sequence is 13 residues long. Germline values: CDR1 GTSNPN, CDR2 SVGIG (reference sequence). Trimming shortened V by 2 bases and J by 3 bases, and 11 bases separated the two germline ends. CDR3 coding DNA: TGTGCCTGGAGTTATGAGGGCCACTACGAGCAGTACTTC. It codes for CAWSYEGHYEQYF.

The chain couples TRBV7-9 to TRBJ1-5; no clear D gene. CDR1 SEHNR and CDR2 FQNEAQ come from the germline V gene (reference sequence). The CDR3 is 13 amino acids. V dropped 2 bases and J dropped 9 bases, with 11 bases sitting between them. CDR3 in amino acids: CASSLRTTGPQHF. The CDR3 DNA is TGTGCCAGCAGCTTACGGACCACTGGGCCCCAGCATTTT.

The V gene is TRBV4-1, the J gene TRBJ1-6; 9 nucleotides line up with TRBD1. The CDR3 covers 16 residues. Trimming cost V 0 bases and J 7 bases; bases outside gene matches: 4. The germline gives CDR1 MGHRA, CDR2 YSYEKL. As DNA, the CDR3 is TGCGCCAGCAGCCAAGATTCCGGACAGGGGAATTCACCCCTCCACTTT. As protein: CASSQDSGQGNSPLHF.

The chain uses TRBV7-3 and TRBJ1-1; D is perhaps TRBD1 (5 bases). Germline CDR1 SGHTA, CDR2 FQGTGA. The CDR3 length is 15 residues. Deletions cut 2 bases from V and 1 base from J, with 11 bases between. The CDR3 DNA is TGTGCCAGCAGCTTACAGGCGGGGGGGAACACTGAAGCTTTCTTT. Translating gives CASSLQAGGNTEAFF.